The 25 T cell receptor beta chains in this list originate from one sample, sequenced in a study of shared clonotypes between healthy human individuals (dated by TCRdb to the early 2020s). The library was produced with the immunoSEQ multiplex PCR assay. Drawn from immuneACCESS, this table holds only the in-frame rearrangements with V and J called that TCRdb kept. Clones are partly lost; checked studies trace under half to an unresolved V gene and leave the rest unexplained. The table for this sample lists 400,000 to 550,000 clones; around 79% of them were counted only once. The top ten hold roughly 12% of the sample. Sequenced input: PBMCs. Receptor source: a woman in her thirties or forties in good health. Some clones in this sample may be carry-over from other donors' samples.

The genes are TRBV10-2 and TRBJ1-1; D gene uncertain. V lost 0 bases, J lost 9 bases, and 5 bases lay in between. This CDR3 is 11 amino acids long. Germline values: CDR1 WSHSY, CDR2 SAAADI. CDR3 in amino acids: CASSESFKAFF. The CDR3 coding sequence is TGCGCCAGCAGTGAGTCTTTTAAAGCTTTCTTT.

On this clone: Distinct nucleotide sequences in the sample also encode this CDR3. V usage is TRBV30 and J usage is TRBJ1-1; the D is unclear. CDR1 GTSNPN and CDR2 SVGIG come from the germline V gene (reference sequence). Trimming took 2 bases from V and 1 from J, leaving 23 bases between them. This CDR3 has 18 amino acids. CDR3 protein: CAWSPFGLGGLGNTEAFF. DNA of the CDR3: TGTGCCTGGAGTCCCTTTGGCTTGGGTGGGTTAGGGAACACTGAAGCTTTCTTT. Full variable domain (rest looked up from reference TRBV30 and TRBJ1-1): SQTIHQWPATLVQPVGSPLSLECTVEGTSNPNLYWYRQAAGRGLQLLFYSVGIGQISSEVPQNLSASRPQDRQFILSSKKLLLSDSGFYLCAWSPFGLGGLGNTEAFFGQGTRLTVV.

The chain combines TRBV5-1 with TRBJ2-2; a possible D gene is TRBD1 (5 bases). V was clipped by 5 bases and J by 2 bases, with 10 bases between them. CDR3 length: 14 amino acids. Germline values: CDR1 SGHRS, CDR2 YFSETQ. CDR3: CASRPDRNTGELFF. The CDR3 nucleotides read TGCGCCAGCAGACCCGACAGAAACACCGGGGAGCTGTTTTTT.

In DNA form, the CDR3 reads TGCGCCAGCAGCTGGACAGGGCCCACAGATACGCAGTATTTT. It encodes CASSWTGPTDTQYF. The rearrangement links TRBV5-1 to TRBJ2-3; 8 nucleotides agree with TRBD1. The CDR3 has 14 residues. Looked up from germline, CDR1 is SGHRS and CDR2 is YFSETQ. V gave up 3 bases and J gave up 2 bases; unmatched junction bases: 2.

This chain joins TRBV27 and TRBJ2-7; 10 nucleotides line up with TRBD2. V trimming: 5 bases; J trimming: 0 bases; junction bases outside the gene matches: 19. Germline CDR1 and CDR2: MNHEY and SMNVEV (reference sequence). There are 20 residues in the CDR3. The CDR3 protein is CASSGMDPSGSPRPSYEQYF. CDR3 bases: TGTGCCAGCAGTGGAATGGATCCTAGCGGGAGCCCGCGGCCCTCCTACGAGCAGTACTTC.

The chain couples TRBV5-1 to TRBJ2-7; the match to TRBD2 covers 11 bases. The germline V gene encodes CDR1 SGHRS and CDR2 YFSETQ. The CDR3 runs to 15 residues. V lost 3 bases and J lost 5; bases outside the gene matches: 7. The CDR3 coding sequence is TGCGCCAGCAGCTCTAATAGCGGGAGGGCCCACGAGCAGTACTTC. Its protein product is CASSSNSGRAHEQYF. Supplemented by reference TRBV5-1 and TRBJ2-7, the full variable domain reads KAGVTQTPRYLIKTRGQQVTLSCSPISGHRSVSWYQQTPGQGLQFLFEYFSETQRNKGNFPGRFSGRQFSNSRSEMNVSTLELGDSALYLCASSSNSGRAHEQYFGPGTRLTVT.

Note on this clone: The sample contains more than one DNA sequence encoding this CDR3. The chain uses TRBV5-1 and TRBJ2-7; TRBD1 agrees at 7 bases. The CDR3 is made up of 14 amino acids. J lost 4 bases, V lost 0 bases, and 4 bases had no gene match. The germline CDR1 and CDR2 sequences are SGHRS and YFSETQ. CDR3 region: CASSLGTGGYEQYF. The CDR3 DNA is TGCGCCAGCAGCTTGGGGACAGGCGGTTACGAGCAGTACTTC.

V is TRBV7-9 and J is TRBJ2-7, with D perhaps matching TRBD1 or TRBD2 (6 bases each). The CDR3 spans 13 residues. Per the germline V gene, CDR1 is SEHNR and CDR2 is FQNEAQ (reference sequence). V lost 4 bases and J lost 5, with 12 bases in between. The CDR3: CASSWSGAHEQYF. The DNA for the CDR3 is TGTGCCAGCAGCTGGTCGGGGGCCCACGAGCAGTACTTC.

This chain links TRBV2 with TRBJ2-1, with 8 bases matching TRBD2. Germline CDR1 is SNHLY and CDR2 is FYNNEI. V trimming: 2 bases; J trimming: 9 bases; junction bases outside the gene matches: 9. CDR3 length equals 15 residues. CDR3 residues: CASSEWAGGRIEQFF. DNA of the CDR3: TGTGCCAGCAGTGAATGGGCGGGAGGCAGAATTGAGCAGTTCTTC. Together with reference TRBV2 and TRBJ2-1, the CDR3 gives the full variable domain: EPEVTQTPSHQVTQMGQEVILRCVPISNHLYFYWYRQILGQKVEFLVSFYNNEISEKSEIFDDQFSVERPDGSNFTLKIRSTKLEDSAMYFCASSEWAGGRIEQFFGPGTRLTVL.

This rearrangement joins TRBV5-1 to TRBJ2-5; 11 bases line up with TRBD1. This CDR3 has 16 amino acids. Trimming removed 0 bases from V and 5 bases from J; junction bases left unmatched: 6. Germline lookup yields CDR1 SGHRS and CDR2 YFSETQ. The CDR3 region has the DNA TGCGCCAGCAGCTTGGGGACAGGGGGCATGAGGGAGACCCAGTACTTC. This encodes CASSLGTGGMRETQYF.

J is TRBJ1-1 and V is TRBV2; a weak D match, TRBD1 (5 bases). V was clipped by 6 bases and J by 4 bases, with 15 bases between them. The CDR3 extends over 14 amino acids. Germline CDR1 and CDR2: SNHLY and FYNNEI. CDR3 nucleotides: TGTGCCAGCAGCGTCCAAAGGGGTGGCACTGAAGCTTTCTTT. This codes for CASSVQRGGTEAFF.

The chain couples TRBV6-5 to TRBJ2-7, with TRBD1 matching over 8 bases. V trimming: 5 bases; J trimming: 2 bases; junction bases outside the gene matches: 8. The length of the CDR3 is 15 residues. Per the germline V gene, CDR1 is MNHEY and CDR2 is SVGAGI. Here the CDR3 reads CASSARQGQTYEQYF. DNA for the CDR3: TGTGCCAGCAGTGCCAGACAGGGGCAGACCTACGAGCAGTACTTC.

The V and J genes are TRBV2 and TRBJ2-3; 8 bases are a match to TRBD2. The V and J ends lost 8 bases and 6 bases, in that order; junction bases with no gene match: 10. This CDR3 contains 14 residues. Germline assignment: CDR1 SNHLY and CDR2 FYNNEI. The CDR3 loop is CASSSSGRTDTQYF. The CDR3 DNA follows: TGTGCCAGCTCATCAAGCGGGAGAACCGATACGCAGTATTTT.

The chain employs TRBV28 and TRBJ1-1; TRBD1 agrees at 7 bases. CDR1 is MDHEN and CDR2 is SYDVKM in the germline V gene. The CDR3 sequence is 12 residues long. J was trimmed by 10 bases and V by 1 base; bases with no gene match: 3. In DNA form, the CDR3 reads TGTGCCAGCAGTTTATACTCAGGGGGAGCTTTCTTT. It yields the protein CASSLYSGGAFF.

The chain joins TRBV19 to TRBJ1-2, with D tentatively TRBD1 (5 bases). The V and J ends lost 3 bases and 5 bases respectively, with 10 bases between them. CDR3 size: 13 residues. Per the germline V gene, CDR1 is LNHDA and CDR2 is SQIVND (reference sequence). The CDR3 loop is CASSIGTAYGYTF. The CDR3 nucleotides are TGTGCCAGTAGTATCGGGACGGCGTATGGCTACACCTTC.

The rearrangement links TRBV7-2 to TRBJ1-5, with 9 bases fitting TRBD1. The CDR3 contains 15 residues. The trim removed 1 base at V and 5 bases at J, leaving 3 bases unmatched. Per the germline V gene, CDR1 is SGHTA and CDR2 is FQGNSA. The CDR3 is CASSLEQGAYQPQHF. CDR3 bases: TGTGCCAGCAGCTTAGAACAGGGGGCTTATCAGCCCCAGCATTTT.

This clone was seen once. V is TRBV25-1 and J is TRBJ2-5; TRBD2 agrees at 15 bases. The CDR3 contains 16 residues. The J segment lost 5 bases and the V segment lost 4 bases, leaving 5 bases of the junction unmatched. The germline V gene has CDR1 MGHDK and CDR2 SYGVNS. Here the CDR3 reads CASSGPGTSGRETQYF. The CDR3 nucleotides read TGTGCCAGCAGTGGTCCCGGGACTAGCGGGAGGGAGACCCAGTACTTC.

The J gene is TRBJ2-1, the V gene TRBV9; tentatively, D is TRBD1 (5 bases). This CDR3 has 12 residues. The V end lost 4 bases, the J end lost 10 bases, and 12 bases lay between the germline ends. Germline V gene data show CDR1 as SGDLS and CDR2 as YYNGEE. CDR3 sequence: CASSPRTREQFF. CDR3 coding DNA: TGTGCCAGCAGCCCTAGGACACGCGAGCAGTTCTTC.

The rearrangement links TRBV5-6 to TRBJ2-1, with TRBD2 identical over 8 bases. The V gene's germline CDR1 is SGHDT and CDR2 YYEEEE. This CDR3 is built from 17 residues. V was pared by 4 bases and J by 4 bases, with 13 bases of the junction left unmatched. CDR3 sequence: CASSPLSGTSTYNEQFF. The DNA for the CDR3 is TGTGCCAGCAGCCCCCTCTCCGGGACTAGTACGTACAATGAGCAGTTCTTC.

The rearrangement links TRBV11-2 to TRBJ2-3, with D tentatively TRBD1 or TRBD2 (5 bases each). V was cut by 1 base and J by 4 bases, with 12 bases left in between. CDR1 SGHAT and CDR2 FQNNGV come from the germline V gene. CDR3 length: 15 amino acids. The CDR3 nucleotides read TGTGCCAGCAGCTTAGTACGAGGGGTCGCAGATACGCAGTATTTT. Amino acids: CASSLVRGVADTQYF.

The chain employs TRBV10-3 and TRBJ1-6; TRBD1 aligns across 9 bases. The V and J ends lost 6 bases and 7 bases, in that order; junction bases with no gene match: 4. Germline V lookup: CDR1 ENHRY, CDR2 SYGVKD. The CDR3 runs to 14 residues. CDR3: CAIRAGTGNSPLHF. As DNA, the CDR3 is TGTGCCATCAGAGCCGGGACAGGGAATTCACCCCTCCACTTT.

The sample holds many counts of this clone. The V call is TRBV5-6, the J call TRBJ2-5; 12 nucleotides align to TRBD2. The CDR3 has 17 amino acids. Trimming cost V 0 bases and J 5 bases; bases outside gene matches: 8. CDR1 is SGHDT, CDR2 YYEEEE, per germline. CDR3 in DNA: TGTGCCAGCAGCTTGGGACTAGCGGGAGTGGGCCCCGAGACCCAGTACTTC. Amino acid sequence: CASSLGLAGVGPETQYF.

This clone appeared a single time. This chain's CDR3 is CASSLGWDRGSGELFF. The CDR3 nucleotides are TGTGCCAGCAGCTTAGGATGGGACAGGGGGTCCGGGGAGCTGTTTTTT. The chain has TRBV7-2 and TRBJ2-2, with 11 bases aligning to TRBD1. Trimming removed 1 base from V and 6 bases from J; junction bases left unmatched: 4. In germline, CDR1 is SGHTA, CDR2 FQGNSA. This CDR3 region has 16 residues.

The V gene is TRBV7-2, the J gene TRBJ1-3; D gene ambiguous. The CDR3 length is 14 residues. Trimming took off 3 bases at V and 1 base at J, with 7 bases between the two ends. Germline V gene sequence: CDR1 SGHTA, CDR2 FQGNSA. CDR3: CASSLGVSGNTIYF. The CDR3 bases are TGTGCCAGCAGCTTGGGTGTTTCTGGAAACACCATATATTTT. Full variable domain (remainder filled in from reference TRBV7-2 and TRBJ1-3): GAGVSQSPSNKVTEKGKDVELRCDPISGHTALYWYRQSLGQGLEFLIYFQGNSAPDKSGLPSDRFSAERTGGSVSTLTIQRTQQEDSAVYLCASSLGVSGNTIYFGEGSWLTVV.

The genes are TRBV28 and TRBJ1-2; D might be TRBD1 (5 bases). This CDR3 is built from 17 residues. Germline V gene data show CDR1 as MDHEN and CDR2 as SYDVKM. V lost 3 bases and J 0 bases, leaving 17 bases between the germline ends. For the CDR3, the DNA is TGTGCCAGCAGTTTTTCCGTACGCGACAGCGCTAACTATGGCTACACCTTC. It yields the protein CASSFSVRDSANYGYTF.